Listed below are T cell receptor beta chains from one sample, sequenced in a study of OX40 agonist ivuxolimab in advanced cancers. Sequencing was performed with immunoSEQ multiplex PCR; in TCRdb, only in-frame clones are kept and a portion is missing. The table lists some 39,000 clones, just under 90% of them singletons. The sequences come from CD4+ or CD8+ T cells sorted from blood, collected in a trial of the OX40 agonist ivuxolimab. The source is an adult with an advanced solid tumor such as melanoma, head and neck, liver or kidney cancer. Both conserved end residues are part of each CDR3. The D gene is left open where the match is weak. Size values are once, few and many counts, or a class for expanded clones, and some rows have none.

J gene: TRBJ1-1; D gene: .; clone size: .; V gene: TRBV30; CDR3 DNA: TGTGCCTTCGGAGGGCAGAACACTGAAGCTTTCTTT; CDR3 protein: CAFGGQNTEAFF
J gene: TRBJ2-5; D gene: .; clone size: .; V gene: TRBV6-1; CDR3 DNA: TGTGCCAGCACTAAAGAGACCCAGTACTTC; CDR3 protein: CASTKETQYF
J gene: TRBJ2-4; D gene: .; clone size: .; V gene: TRBV7-6; CDR3 DNA: TGTGCCAGCAGCGAAACGTCAGCGGACGGGAGCATTCAGTACTTC; CDR3 protein: CASSETSADGSIQYF
J gene: TRBJ2-2; D gene: .; clone size: .; V gene: TRBV2; CDR3 DNA: TGTGCCAGCAGTGGCGGATTCACCGGGGAGCTGTTTTTT; CDR3 protein: CASSGGFTGELFF
J gene: TRBJ1-4; D gene: .; clone size: .; V gene: TRBV28; CDR3 DNA: TGTGCCAGCAGTTGGGGGGCGAATGAAAAACTGTTTTTT; CDR3 protein: CASSWGANEKLFF
J gene: TRBJ2-3; D gene: TRBD2; clone size: .; V gene: TRBV25-1; CDR3 DNA: TGTGCCAGCAGGAGGACTAGCGGGAGCACAGATACGCAGTATTTT; CDR3 protein: CASRRTSGSTDTQYF
J gene: TRBJ1-2; D gene: .; clone size: few; V gene: TRBV28; CDR3 DNA: TGTGCCAGCAGTGGGACTCGTTATGGCTACACCTTC; CDR3 protein: CASSGTRYGYTF
J gene: TRBJ2-3; D gene: TRBD2; clone size: once; V gene: TRBV4-2; CDR3 DNA: TGTGCCAGCAGCCAGGCGCGACTAGCGGGAAAGGACGATACGCAGTATTTT; CDR3 protein: CASSQARLAGKDDTQYF
J gene: TRBJ2-4; D gene: .; clone size: .; V gene: TRBV7-9; CDR3 DNA: TGTGCCAGCAGCACCGGGACCTCCCGTGTGGAAAACATTCAGTACTTC; CDR3 protein: CASSTGTSRVENIQYF
J gene: TRBJ2-1; D gene: .; clone size: .; V gene: TRBV21-1; CDR3 DNA: TGTGCCAGCATCTCAGGGGCGGGGACCTACAATGAGCAGTTCTTC; CDR3 protein: CASISGAGTYNEQFF
J gene: TRBJ2-3; D gene: .; clone size: .; V gene: TRBV19; CDR3 DNA: TGTGCCAGTAGCGAGCGGTATACAGATACGCAGTATTTT; CDR3 protein: CASSERYTDTQYF
J gene: TRBJ2-3; D gene: TRBD2; clone size: .; V gene: TRBV5-4; CDR3 DNA: TGTGCCAGCAGCCCTTTAGTCCGACTAGCGGGCACAGATACGCAGTATTTT; CDR3 protein: CASSPLVRLAGTDTQYF
J gene: TRBJ1-1; D gene: .; clone size: once; V gene: TRBV10-3; CDR3 DNA: TGTGCCATCAGGGCCGGGACGGGGAACACTGAAGCTTTCTTT; CDR3 protein: CAIRAGTGNTEAFF
J gene: TRBJ2-1; D gene: .; clone size: .; V gene: TRBV28; CDR3 DNA: TGTGCCAGCACGGTAGCGTTTAGCTCCTACAATGAGCAGTTCTTC; CDR3 protein: CASTVAFSSYNEQFF
J gene: TRBJ2-2; D gene: .; clone size: .; V gene: TRBV9; CDR3 DNA: TGTGCCAGCAGCGTAGCTCACCCAAACAAAGCGAACACCGGGGAGCTGTTTTTT; CDR3 protein: CASSVAHPNKANTGELFF
J gene: TRBJ2-7; D gene: TRBD2; clone size: .; V gene: TRBV28; CDR3 DNA: TGTGCCAGCATCCCCGGGGGGGGAACCTACGAGCAGTACTTC; CDR3 protein: CASIPGGGTYEQYF
J gene: TRBJ2-5; D gene: .; clone size: .; V gene: TRBV5-1; CDR3 DNA: TGCGCCAGCAGCTTGTTCGGGGGAGAGACCCAGTACTTC; CDR3 protein: CASSLFGGETQYF
J gene: TRBJ1-1; D gene: .; clone size: .; V gene: TRBV7-6; CDR3 DNA: TGTGCCAGCAGCCTCCGCCGACCCGGGCCCATGAACACTGAAGCTTTCTTT; CDR3 protein: CASSLRRPGPMNTEAFF
J gene: TRBJ2-5; D gene: TRBD2; clone size: .; V gene: TRBV27; CDR3 DNA: TGTGCCAGCAGTTTTATTAGCGGGAACAAGAGAACCCAGTACTTC; CDR3 protein: CASSFISGNKRTQYF
J gene: TRBJ2-5; D gene: .; clone size: once; V gene: TRBV19; CDR3 DNA: TGTGCCAGTAGTGTATCCGTTAAAGAGACCCAGTACTTC; CDR3 protein: CASSVSVKETQYF
J gene: TRBJ2-3; D gene: TRBD2; clone size: .; V gene: TRBV5-1; CDR3 DNA: TGCGCCAGCAGCTTGGCCCCTGGGGGGGGTGCAGATACGCAGTATTTT; CDR3 protein: CASSLAPGGGADTQYF
J gene: TRBJ1-2; D gene: TRBD1; clone size: .; V gene: TRBV28; CDR3 DNA: TGTGCCAGCAGTCCGATAGGACAGGGCCCCTATGGCTACACCTTC; CDR3 protein: CASSPIGQGPYGYTF